This TCR beta chain was sequenced for a study of blood T cells in healthy people across ages. From germline, CDR1 is LNHDA and CDR2 SQIVND (reference sequence). Trimming took off 1 base at V and 4 bases at J, with 6 bases between the two ends. This CDR3 is built from 13 residues. The second PCR ran about 7 to 12 cycles with a sample-barcoded 5' primer and J-beta primers. TCRdb processed the 5' RACE reads anew with MiXCR; each CDR3 protein has one entry. The table records 780,000 or so distinct CDR3 sequences, approximately 53% of them present only once. As to this clonotype: What it binds is unknown.

Study findings and constraints: With naive T cell percentage, TCR beta diversity showed a strong correlation.

The specimen was blood. The genes are TRBV19 and TRBJ2-3; D uncertain. The TCR originated in a man older than 75 in good health. CDR3 loop: CASSIAGADTQYF. As DNA, the CDR3 is TGTGCCAGTAGTATAGCTGGAGCAGATACGCAGTATTTT.